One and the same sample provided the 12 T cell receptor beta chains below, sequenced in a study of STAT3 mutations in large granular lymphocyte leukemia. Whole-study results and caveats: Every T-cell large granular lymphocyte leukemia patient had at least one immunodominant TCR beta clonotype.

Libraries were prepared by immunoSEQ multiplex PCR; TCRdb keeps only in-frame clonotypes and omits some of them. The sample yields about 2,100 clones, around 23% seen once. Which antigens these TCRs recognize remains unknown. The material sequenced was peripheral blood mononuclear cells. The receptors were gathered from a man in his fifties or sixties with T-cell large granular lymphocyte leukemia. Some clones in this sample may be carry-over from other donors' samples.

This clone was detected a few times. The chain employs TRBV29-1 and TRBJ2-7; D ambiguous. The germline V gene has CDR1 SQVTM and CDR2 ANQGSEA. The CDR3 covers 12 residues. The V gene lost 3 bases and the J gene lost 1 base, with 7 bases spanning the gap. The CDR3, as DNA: TGCAGCGTTGAGGCAACTTCCTACGAGCAGTACGTC. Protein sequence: CSVEATSYEQYV.

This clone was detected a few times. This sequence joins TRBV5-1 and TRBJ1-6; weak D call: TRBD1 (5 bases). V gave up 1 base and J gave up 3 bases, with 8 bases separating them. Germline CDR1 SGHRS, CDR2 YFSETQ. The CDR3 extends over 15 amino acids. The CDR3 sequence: CASSLSTDYNSPLHF. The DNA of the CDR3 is TGCGCCAGCAGCTTGTCGACAGACTATAATTCACCCCTCCACTTT.

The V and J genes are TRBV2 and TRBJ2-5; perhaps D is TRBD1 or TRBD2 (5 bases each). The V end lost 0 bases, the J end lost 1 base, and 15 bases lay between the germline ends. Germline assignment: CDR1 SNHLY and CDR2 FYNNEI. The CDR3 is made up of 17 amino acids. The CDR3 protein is CASSEALPPGAQETQYF. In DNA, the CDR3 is TGTGCCAGCAGTGAAGCGCTTCCCCCCGGGGCCCAAGAGACCCAGTACTTC.

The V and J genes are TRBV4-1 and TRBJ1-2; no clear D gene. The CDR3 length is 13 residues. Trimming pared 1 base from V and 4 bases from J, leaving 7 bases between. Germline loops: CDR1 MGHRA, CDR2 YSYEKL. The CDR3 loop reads CASSQVNSYGYTF. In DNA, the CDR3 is TGCGCCAGCAGCCAAGTAAACAGCTATGGCTACACCTTC.

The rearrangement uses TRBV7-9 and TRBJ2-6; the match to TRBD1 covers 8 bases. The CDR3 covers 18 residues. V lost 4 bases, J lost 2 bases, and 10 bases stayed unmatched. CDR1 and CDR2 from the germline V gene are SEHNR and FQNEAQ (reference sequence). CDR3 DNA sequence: TGTGCCAGCAGCTCCCCGACAGGGGATATGACTGGGGCCAACGTCCTGACTTTC. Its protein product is CASSSPTGDMTGANVLTF. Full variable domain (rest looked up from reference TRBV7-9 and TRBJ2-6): DTGVSQNPRHKITKRGQNVTFRCDPISEHNRLYWYRQTLGQGPEFLTYFQNEAQLEKSRLLSDRFSAERPKGSFSTLEIQRTEQGDSAMYLCASSSPTGDMTGANVLTFGAGSRLTVL.

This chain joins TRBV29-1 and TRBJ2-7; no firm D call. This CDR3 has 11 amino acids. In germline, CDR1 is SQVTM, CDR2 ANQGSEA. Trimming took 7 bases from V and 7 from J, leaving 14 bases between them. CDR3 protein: CSAGMGWEQYF. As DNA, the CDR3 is TGCAGCGCCGGAATGGGTTGGGAGCAGTACTTC.

CDR3 sequence (DNA): TGCGCCAGCCAAACCCTTAGCGGGACGCAAGAGACCCAGTACTTC. Its protein is CASQTLSGTQETQYF. The V call is TRBV5-1, the J call TRBJ2-5, with 8 bases fitting TRBD2. The V and J ends lost 7 bases and 2 bases, in that order; junction bases with no gene match: 10. The CDR3 is made up of 15 amino acids. The germline V gene encodes CDR1 SGHRS and CDR2 YFSETQ.

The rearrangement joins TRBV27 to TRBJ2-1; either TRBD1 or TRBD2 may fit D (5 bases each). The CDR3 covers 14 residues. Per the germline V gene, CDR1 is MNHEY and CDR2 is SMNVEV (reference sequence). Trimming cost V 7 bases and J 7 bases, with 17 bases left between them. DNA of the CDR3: TGTGCCAGCACATCCGGGACCGCAGCGAATGAGCAGTTCTTC. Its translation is CASTSGTAANEQFF.

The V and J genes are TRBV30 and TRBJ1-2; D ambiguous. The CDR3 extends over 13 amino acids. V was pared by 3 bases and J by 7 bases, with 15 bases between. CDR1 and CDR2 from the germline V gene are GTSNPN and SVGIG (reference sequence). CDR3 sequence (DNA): TGTGCCTGGAGCCATGGAGGTGACTCTGGCTACACCTTC. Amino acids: CAWSHGGDSGYTF.

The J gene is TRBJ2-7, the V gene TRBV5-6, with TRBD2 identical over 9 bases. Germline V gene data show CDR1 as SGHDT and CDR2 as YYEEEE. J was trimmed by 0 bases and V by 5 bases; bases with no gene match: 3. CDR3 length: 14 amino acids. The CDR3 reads CASSISGSSYEQYV. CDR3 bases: TGTGCCAGCAGTATTAGCGGGAGCTCCTACGAGCAGTACGTC.

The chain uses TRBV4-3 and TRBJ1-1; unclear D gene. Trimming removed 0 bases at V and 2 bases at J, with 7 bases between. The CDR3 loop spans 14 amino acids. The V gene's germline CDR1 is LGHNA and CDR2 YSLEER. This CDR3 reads CASSQDGHNTEAFF. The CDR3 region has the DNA TGCGCCAGCAGCCAAGACGGGCACAACACTGAAGCTTTCTTT.

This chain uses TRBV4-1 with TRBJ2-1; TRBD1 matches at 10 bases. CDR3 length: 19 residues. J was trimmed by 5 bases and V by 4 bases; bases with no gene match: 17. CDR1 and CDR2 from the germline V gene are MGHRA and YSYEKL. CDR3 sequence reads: CASSRAVGGVGQGNNEQFF. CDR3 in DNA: TGCGCCAGCAGCCGCGCCGTGGGTGGGGTGGGACAGGGGAACAATGAGCAGTTCTTC.